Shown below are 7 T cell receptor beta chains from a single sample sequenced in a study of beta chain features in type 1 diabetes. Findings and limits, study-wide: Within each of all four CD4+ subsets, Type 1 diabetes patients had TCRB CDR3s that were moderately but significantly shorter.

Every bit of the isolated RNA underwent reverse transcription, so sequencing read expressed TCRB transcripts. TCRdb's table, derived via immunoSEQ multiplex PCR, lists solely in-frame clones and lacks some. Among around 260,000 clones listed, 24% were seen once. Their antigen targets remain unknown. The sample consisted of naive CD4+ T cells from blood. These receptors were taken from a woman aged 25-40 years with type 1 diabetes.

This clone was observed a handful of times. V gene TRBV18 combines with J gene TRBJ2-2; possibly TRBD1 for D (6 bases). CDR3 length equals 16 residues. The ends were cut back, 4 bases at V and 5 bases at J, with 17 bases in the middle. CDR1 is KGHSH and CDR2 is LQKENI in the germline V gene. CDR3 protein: CASSRPHTGKTGELFF. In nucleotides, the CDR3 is TGTGCCAGCTCACGTCCACATACAGGGAAGACCGGGGAGCTGTTTTTT.

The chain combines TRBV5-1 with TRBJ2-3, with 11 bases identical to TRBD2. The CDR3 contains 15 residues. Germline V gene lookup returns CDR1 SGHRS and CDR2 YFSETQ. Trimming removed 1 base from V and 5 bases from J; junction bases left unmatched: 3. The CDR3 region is CASSLSLAGGDTQYF. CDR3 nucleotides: TGCGCCAGCAGCTTGTCGCTAGCGGGAGGAGATACGCAGTATTTT.

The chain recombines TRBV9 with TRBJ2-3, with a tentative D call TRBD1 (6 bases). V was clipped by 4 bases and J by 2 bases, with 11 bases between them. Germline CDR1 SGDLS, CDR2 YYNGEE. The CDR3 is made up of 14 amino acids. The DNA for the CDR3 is TGTGCCAGCAGCCTAAGGACAGTCACAGATACGCAGTATTTT. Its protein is CASSLRTVTDTQYF. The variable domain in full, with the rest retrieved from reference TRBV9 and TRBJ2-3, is DSGVTQTPKHLITATGQRVTLRCSPRSGDLSVYWYQQSLDQGLQFLIQYYNGEERAKGNILERFSAQQFPDLHSELNLSSLELGDSALYFCASSLRTVTDTQYFGPGTRLTVL.

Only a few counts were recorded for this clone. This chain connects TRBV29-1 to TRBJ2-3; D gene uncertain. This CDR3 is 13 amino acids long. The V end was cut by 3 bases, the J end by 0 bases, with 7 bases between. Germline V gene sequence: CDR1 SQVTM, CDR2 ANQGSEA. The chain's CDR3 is CSVDAGSTDTQYF. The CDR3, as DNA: TGCAGCGTTGACGCTGGCAGCACAGATACGCAGTATTTT.

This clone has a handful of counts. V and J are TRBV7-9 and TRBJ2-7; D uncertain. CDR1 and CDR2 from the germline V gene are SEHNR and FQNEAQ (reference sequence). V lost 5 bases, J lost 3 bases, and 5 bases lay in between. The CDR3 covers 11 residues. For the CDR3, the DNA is TGTGCCAGCAGCCCTAGCTACGAGCAGTACTTC. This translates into CASSPSYEQYF.

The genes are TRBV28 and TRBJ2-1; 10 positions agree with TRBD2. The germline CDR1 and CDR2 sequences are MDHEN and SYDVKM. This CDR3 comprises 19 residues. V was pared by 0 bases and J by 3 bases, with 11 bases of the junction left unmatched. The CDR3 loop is CASSLWASGSNYRYNEQFF. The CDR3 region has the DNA TGTGCCAGCAGTTTATGGGCTAGCGGGAGTAATTATCGCTACAATGAGCAGTTCTTC.

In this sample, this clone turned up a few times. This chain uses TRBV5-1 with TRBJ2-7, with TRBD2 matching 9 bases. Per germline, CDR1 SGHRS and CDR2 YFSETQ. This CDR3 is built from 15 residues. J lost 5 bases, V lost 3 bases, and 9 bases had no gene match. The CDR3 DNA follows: TGCGCCAGCAGCTCCGCGAGCGGGAGGCCCGACGAGCAGTACTTC. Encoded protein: CASSSASGRPDEQYF.